The entry below gives a single T cell receptor beta chain sequence along with its context. Its matching antigen is unknown. PCR amplification relied on 60 Vbeta primers (plus 13 Jbeta primers). Sequencing was performed with immunoSEQ multiplex PCR; in TCRdb, only in-frame clones are kept and a portion is missing. This table has about 170,000 clones, roughly three quarters appearing once. This specimen belongs to a study of cytomegalovirus exposure and HLA in healthy donors. Findings and caveats of the study: Presence/absence analyses took donor sequencing depth as roughly uniform. The study designated fewer than 200 TCR beta chains cytomegalovirus-associated. A missense variant in DCLRE1C was later tied to TCR beta V- and J-gene trimming. In a later analysis, most CMV-associated TCR beta chains appeared HLA-restricted.

The CDR3 has 14 residues. Looked up from germline, CDR1 is SGHAT and CDR2 is FQNNGV. The ends lost 2 bases at V and 5 bases at J; junction bases unmatched: 3. This TCR was sampled from a woman between 45 and 60 years old in good health and CMV-seropositive. Specimen: PBMCs. The V gene is TRBV11-2, the J gene TRBJ2-5; 9 nucleotides line up with TRBD2. The CDR3 sequence is CASSLQRGAETQYF. In nucleotides, the CDR3 is TGTGCCAGCAGCTTACAGCGGGGGGCGGAGACCCAGTACTTC.